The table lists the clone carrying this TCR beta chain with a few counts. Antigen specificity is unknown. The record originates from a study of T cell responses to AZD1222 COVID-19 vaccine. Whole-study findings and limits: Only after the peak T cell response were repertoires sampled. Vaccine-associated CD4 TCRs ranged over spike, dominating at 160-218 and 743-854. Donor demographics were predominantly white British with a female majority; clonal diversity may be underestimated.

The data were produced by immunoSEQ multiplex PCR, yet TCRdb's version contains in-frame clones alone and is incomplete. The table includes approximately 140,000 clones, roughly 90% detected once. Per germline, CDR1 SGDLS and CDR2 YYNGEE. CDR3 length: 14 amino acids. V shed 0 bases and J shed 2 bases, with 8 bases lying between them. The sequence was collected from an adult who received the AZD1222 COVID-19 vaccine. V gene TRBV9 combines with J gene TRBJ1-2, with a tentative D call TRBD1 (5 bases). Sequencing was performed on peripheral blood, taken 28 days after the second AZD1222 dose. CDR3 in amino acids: CASSVERDNYGYTF. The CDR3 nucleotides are TGTGCCAGCAGCGTAGAAAGGGACAACTATGGCTACACCTTC.